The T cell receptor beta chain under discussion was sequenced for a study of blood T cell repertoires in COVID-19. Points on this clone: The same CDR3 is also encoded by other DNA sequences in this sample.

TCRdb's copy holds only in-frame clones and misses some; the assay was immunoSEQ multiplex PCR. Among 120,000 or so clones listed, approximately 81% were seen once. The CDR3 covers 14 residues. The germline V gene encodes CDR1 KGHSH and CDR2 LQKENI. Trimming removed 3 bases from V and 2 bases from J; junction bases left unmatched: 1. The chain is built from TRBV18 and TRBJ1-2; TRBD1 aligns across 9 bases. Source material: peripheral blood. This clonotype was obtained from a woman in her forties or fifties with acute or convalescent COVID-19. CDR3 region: CASSPGTGNYGYTF. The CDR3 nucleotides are TGTGCCAGCTCACCCGGGACAGGGAACTATGGCTACACCTTC.